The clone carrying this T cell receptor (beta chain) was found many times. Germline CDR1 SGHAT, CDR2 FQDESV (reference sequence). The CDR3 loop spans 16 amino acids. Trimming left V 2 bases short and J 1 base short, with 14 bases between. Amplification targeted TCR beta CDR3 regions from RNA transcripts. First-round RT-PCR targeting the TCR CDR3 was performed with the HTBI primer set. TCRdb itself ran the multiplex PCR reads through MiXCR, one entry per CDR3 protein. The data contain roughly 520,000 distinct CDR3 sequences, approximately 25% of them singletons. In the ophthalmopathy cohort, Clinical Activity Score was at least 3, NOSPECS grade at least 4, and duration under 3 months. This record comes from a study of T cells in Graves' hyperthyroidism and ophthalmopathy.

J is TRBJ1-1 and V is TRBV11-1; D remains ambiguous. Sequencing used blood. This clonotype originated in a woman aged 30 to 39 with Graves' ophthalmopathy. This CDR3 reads CASSLPGFGANTEAFF. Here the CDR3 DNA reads TGTGCCAGCAGCTTACCGGGTTTCGGAGCGAACACTGAAGCTTTCTTT.